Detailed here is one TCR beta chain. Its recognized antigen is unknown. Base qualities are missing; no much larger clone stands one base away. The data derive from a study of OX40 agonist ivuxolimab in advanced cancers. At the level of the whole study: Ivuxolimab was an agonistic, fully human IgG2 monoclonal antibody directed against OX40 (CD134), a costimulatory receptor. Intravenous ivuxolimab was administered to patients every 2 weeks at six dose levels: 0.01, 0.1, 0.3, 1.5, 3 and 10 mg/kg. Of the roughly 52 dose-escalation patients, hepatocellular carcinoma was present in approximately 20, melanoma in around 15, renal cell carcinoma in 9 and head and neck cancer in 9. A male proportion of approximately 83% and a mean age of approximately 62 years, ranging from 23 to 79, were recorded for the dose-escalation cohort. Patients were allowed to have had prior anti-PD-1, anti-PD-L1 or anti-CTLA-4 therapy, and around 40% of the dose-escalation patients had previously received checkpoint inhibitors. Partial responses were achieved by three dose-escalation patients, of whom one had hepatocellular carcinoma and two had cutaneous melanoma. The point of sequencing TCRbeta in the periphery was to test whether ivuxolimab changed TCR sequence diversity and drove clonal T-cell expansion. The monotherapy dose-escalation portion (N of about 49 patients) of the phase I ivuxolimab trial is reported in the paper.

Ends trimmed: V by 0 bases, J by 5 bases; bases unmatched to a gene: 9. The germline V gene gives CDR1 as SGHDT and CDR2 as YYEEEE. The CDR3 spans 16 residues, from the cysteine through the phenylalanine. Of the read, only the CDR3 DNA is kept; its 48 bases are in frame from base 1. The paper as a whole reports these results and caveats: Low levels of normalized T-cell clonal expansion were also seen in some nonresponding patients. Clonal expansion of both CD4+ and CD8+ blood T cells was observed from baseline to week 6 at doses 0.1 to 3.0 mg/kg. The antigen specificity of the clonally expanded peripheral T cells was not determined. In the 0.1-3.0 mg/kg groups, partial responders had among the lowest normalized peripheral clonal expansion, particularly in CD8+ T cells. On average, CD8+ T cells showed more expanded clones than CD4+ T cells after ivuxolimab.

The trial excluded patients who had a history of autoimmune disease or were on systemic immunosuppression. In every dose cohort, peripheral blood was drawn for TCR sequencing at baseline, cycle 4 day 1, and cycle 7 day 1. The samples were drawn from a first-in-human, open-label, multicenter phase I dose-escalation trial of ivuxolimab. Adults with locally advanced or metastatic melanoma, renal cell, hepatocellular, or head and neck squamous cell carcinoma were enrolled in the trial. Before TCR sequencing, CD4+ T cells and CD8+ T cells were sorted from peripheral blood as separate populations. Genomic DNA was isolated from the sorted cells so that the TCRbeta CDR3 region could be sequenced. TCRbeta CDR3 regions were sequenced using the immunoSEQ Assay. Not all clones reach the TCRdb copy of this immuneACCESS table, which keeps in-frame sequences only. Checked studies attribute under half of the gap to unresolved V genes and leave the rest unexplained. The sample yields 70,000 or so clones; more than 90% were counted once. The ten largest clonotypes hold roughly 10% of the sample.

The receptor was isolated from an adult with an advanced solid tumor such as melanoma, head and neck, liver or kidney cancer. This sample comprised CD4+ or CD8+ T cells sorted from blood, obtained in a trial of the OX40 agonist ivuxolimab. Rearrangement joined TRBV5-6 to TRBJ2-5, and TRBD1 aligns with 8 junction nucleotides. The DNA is TGTGCCAGCAGCTTGGGACAGGGGAGAGCAAGGGAGACCCAGTACTTC. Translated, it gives CASSLGQGRARETQYF.